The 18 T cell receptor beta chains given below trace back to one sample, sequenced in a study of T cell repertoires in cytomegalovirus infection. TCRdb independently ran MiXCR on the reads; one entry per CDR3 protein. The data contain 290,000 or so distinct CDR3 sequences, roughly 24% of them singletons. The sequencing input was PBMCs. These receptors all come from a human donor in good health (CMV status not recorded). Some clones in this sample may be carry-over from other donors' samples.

The CDR3 nucleotides read TGCAGCGTTACCAAGGGACAGGGCCATGGCTACACCTTC. Translating it yields CSVTKGQGHGYTF. The J gene is TRBJ1-2, the V gene TRBV29-1, with TRBD1 matching 9 bases. The CDR3 sequence is 13 residues long. Germline CDR1 reads SQVTM; CDR2 reads ANQGSEA. The V and J ends lost 5 bases and 6 bases, in that order; junction bases with no gene match: 7.

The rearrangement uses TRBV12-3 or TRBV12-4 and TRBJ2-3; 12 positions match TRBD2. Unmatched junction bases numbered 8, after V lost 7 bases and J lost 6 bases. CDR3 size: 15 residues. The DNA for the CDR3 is TGTGCCAGCACCATGACTAGCGGGGGTAGGGATACGCAGTATTTT. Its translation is CASTMTSGGRDTQYF.

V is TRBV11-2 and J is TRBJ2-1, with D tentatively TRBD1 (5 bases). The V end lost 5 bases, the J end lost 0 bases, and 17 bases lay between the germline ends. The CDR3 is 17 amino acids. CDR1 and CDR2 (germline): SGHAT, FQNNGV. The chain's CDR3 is CASSRFGRTTSYNEQFF. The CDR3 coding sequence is TGTGCCAGCAGCCGTTTCGGACGGACAACCTCCTACAATGAGCAGTTCTTC.

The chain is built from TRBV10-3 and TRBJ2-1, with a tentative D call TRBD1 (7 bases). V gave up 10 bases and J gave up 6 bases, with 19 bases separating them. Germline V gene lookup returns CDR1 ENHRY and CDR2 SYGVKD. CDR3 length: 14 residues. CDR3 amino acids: CATSRQGGPNEQFF. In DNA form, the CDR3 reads TGTGCCACAAGTCGACAGGGAGGACCCAATGAGCAGTTCTTC.

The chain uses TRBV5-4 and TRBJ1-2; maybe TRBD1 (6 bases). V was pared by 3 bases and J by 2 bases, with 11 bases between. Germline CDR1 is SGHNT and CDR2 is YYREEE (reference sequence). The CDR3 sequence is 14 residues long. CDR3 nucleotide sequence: TGTGCCAGCAGCTCCCCAGGGGAAAACTATGGCTACACCTTC. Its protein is CASSSPGENYGYTF.

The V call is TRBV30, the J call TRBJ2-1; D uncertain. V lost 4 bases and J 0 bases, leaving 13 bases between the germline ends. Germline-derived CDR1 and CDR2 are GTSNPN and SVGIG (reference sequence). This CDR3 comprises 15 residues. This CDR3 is CAWISGIGSYNEQFF. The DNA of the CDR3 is TGTGCCTGGATATCAGGTATTGGCTCCTACAATGAGCAGTTCTTC.

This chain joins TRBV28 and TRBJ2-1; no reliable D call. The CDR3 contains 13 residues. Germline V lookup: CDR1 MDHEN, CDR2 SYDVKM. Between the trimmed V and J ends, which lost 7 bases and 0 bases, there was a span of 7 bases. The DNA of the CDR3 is TGTGCCAGCACGAGTTCCTCCTACAATGAGCAGTTCTTC. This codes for CASTSSSYNEQFF.

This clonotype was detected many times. The CDR3 DNA is TGTGCCAGCAGCTTAGCGGGATCCAACTCCTACGAGCAGTACTTC. Translation gives CASSLAGSNSYEQYF. This sequence joins TRBV7-2 and TRBJ2-7, with D unclear. Trimming shortened V by 0 bases and J by 0 bases, and 9 bases separated the two germline ends. In germline, CDR1 is SGHTA, CDR2 FQGNSA. The CDR3 spans 15 residues.

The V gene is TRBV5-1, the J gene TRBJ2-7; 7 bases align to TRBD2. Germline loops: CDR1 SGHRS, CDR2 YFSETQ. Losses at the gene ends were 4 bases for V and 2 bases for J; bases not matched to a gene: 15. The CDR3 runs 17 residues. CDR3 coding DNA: TGCGCCAGCAGCACGGGCCTACGAACGGGAGGAACCTACGAGCAGTACTTC. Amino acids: CASSTGLRTGGTYEQYF.

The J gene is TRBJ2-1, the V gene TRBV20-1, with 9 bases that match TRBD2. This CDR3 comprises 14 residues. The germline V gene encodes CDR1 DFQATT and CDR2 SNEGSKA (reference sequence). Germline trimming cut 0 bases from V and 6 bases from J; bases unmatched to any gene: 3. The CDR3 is CSARDLRGGNEQFF. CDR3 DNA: TGCAGTGCTAGAGATCTGCGGGGGGGCAATGAGCAGTTCTTC.

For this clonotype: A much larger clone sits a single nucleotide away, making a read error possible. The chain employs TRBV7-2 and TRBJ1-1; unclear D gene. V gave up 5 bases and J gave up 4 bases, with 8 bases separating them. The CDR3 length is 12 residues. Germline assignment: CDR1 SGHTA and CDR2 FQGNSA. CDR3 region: CTSSDGGTEAFF. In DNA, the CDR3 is TGTACCAGCAGCGACGGAGGCACTGAAGCTTTCTTT.

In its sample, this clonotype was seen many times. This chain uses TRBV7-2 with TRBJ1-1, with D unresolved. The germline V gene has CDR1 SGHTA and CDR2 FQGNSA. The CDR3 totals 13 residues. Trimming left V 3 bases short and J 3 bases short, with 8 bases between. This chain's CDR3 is CASSLETDTEAFF. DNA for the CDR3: TGTGCCAGCAGCTTGGAGACTGACACTGAAGCTTTCTTT.

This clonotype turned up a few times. The CDR3 DNA reads as TGCAGTGTTAGGGCGGGCGGGGGTCAAGGTACGCAGTATTTT. It is translated as CSVRAGGGQGTQYF. The V gene is TRBV20-1, the J gene TRBJ2-3; 7 bases match TRBD2. Losses at the gene ends were 7 bases for V and 8 bases for J; bases not matched to a gene: 15. This CDR3 contains 14 residues. CDR1 and CDR2 from the germline V gene are DFQATT and SNEGSKA (reference sequence).

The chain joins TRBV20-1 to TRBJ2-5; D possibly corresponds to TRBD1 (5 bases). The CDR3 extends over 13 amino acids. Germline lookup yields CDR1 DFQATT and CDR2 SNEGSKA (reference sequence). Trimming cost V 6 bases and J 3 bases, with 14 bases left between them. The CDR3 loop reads CSAQDTAKETQYF. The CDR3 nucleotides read TGCAGTGCCCAGGACACAGCAAAAGAGACCCAGTACTTC.

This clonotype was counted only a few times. CDR3 protein: CASSLADRGGSYGYTF. CDR3 nucleotide sequence: TGTGCCAGCAGTTTAGCCGACAGGGGCGGATCCTATGGCTACACCTTC. This chain connects TRBV28 to TRBJ1-2, with 8 bases that match TRBD1. Unmatched junction bases numbered 9, after V lost 2 bases and J lost 4 bases. CDR3 length equals 16 residues. CDR1 is MDHEN, CDR2 SYDVKM, per germline.

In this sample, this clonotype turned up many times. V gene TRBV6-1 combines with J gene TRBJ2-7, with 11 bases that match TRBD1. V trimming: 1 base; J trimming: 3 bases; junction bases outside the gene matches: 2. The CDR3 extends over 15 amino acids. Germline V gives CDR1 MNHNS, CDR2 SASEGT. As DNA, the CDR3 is TGTGCCAGCAGTGAAGGGGGGACAGGGGGCTACGAGCAGTACTTC. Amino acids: CASSEGGTGGYEQYF.

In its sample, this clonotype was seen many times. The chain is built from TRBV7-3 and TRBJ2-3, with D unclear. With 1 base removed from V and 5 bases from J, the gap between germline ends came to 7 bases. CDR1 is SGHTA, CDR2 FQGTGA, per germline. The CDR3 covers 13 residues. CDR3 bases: TGTGCCAGCAGCTTAAGCGGCCTAGATACGCAGTATTTT. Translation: CASSLSGLDTQYF.

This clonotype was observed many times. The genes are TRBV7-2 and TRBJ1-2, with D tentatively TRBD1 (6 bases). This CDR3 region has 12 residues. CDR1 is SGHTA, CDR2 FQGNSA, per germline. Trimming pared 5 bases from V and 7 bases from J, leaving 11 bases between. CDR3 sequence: CASSQGLGGYTF. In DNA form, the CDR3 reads TGTGCCAGCAGCCAGGGGTTGGGTGGCTACACCTTC.